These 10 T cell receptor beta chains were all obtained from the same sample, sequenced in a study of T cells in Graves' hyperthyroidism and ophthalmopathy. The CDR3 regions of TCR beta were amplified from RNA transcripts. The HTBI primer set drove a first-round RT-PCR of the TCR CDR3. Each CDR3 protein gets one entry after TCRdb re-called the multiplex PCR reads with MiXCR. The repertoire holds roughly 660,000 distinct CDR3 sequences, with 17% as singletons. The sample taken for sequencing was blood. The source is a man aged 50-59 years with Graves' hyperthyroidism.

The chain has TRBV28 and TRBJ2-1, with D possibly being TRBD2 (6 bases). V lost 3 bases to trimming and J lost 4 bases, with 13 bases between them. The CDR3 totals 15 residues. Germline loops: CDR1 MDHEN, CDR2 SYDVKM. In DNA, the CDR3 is TGTGCCAGCAGTTTGGAGGGCGGGATATACAATGAGCAGTTCTTC. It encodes CASSLEGGIYNEQFF.

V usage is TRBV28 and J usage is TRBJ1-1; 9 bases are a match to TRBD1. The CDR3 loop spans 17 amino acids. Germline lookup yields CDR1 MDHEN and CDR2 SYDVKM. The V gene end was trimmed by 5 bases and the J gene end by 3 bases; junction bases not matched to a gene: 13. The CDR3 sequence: CASSPLGQGGDDTEAFF. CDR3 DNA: TGTGCCAGCAGTCCCTTGGGACAGGGAGGCGACGACACTGAAGCTTTCTTT.

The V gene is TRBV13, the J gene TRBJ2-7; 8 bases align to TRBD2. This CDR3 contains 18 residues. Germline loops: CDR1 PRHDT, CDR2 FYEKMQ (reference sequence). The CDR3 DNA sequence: TGTGCCAGCAGCTTGCCCGTAAACCGGGAGGGTGGGAATTACGAGCGGTACGTC. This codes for CASSLPVNREGGNYERYV.

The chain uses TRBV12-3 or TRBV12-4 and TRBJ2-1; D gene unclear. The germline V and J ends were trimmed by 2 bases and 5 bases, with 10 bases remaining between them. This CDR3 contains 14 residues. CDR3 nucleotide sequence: TGTGCCAGCAGTTTATTGGGGATCCACAATGAGCAGTTCTTC. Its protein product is CASSLLGIHNEQFF.

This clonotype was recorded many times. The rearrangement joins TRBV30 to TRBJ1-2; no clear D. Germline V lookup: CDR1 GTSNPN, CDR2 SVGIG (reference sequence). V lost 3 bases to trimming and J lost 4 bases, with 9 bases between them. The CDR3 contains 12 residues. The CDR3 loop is CAWRFRSYGYTF. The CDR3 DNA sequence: TGTGCCTGGAGATTTCGGAGCTATGGCTACACCTTC. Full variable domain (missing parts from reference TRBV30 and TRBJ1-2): SQTIHQWPATLVQPVGSPLSLECTVEGTSNPNLYWYRQAAGRGLQLLFYSVGIGQISSEVPQNLSASRPQDRQFILSSKKLLLSDSGFYLCAWRFRSYGYTFGSGTRLTVV.

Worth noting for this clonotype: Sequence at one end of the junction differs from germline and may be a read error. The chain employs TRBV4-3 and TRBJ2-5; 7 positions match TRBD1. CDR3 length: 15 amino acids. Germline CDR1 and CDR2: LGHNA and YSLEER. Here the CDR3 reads CASSQDHAGTETQHF. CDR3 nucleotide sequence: TGCGCCAGCAGCCAAGATCATGCAGGGACAGAGACCCAGCACTTC.

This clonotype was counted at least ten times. The CDR3 is CASSGPWPYEQYF. CDR3 nucleotides: TGTGCCAGCAGCGGACCCTGGCCCTACGAGCAGTACTTC. The chain carries TRBV28 and TRBJ2-7, with unresolved D. V was shortened by 6 bases and J by 2 bases, with 11 bases between the two germline ends. CDR1 is MDHEN and CDR2 is SYDVKM in the germline V gene. The CDR3 spans 13 residues. The full variable domain, rest sourced from reference TRBV28 and TRBJ2-7, is DVKVTQSSRYLVKRTGEKVFLECVQDMDHENMFWYRQDPGLGLRLIYFSYDVKMKEKGDIPEGYSVSREKKERFSLILESASTNQTSMYLCASSGPWPYEQYFGPGTRLTVT.

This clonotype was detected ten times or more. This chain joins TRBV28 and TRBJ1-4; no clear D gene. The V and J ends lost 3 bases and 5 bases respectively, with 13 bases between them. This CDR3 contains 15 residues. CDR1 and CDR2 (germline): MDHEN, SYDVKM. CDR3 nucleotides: TGTGCCAGCAGTTTGTTAGATGGGAGGAATGAAAAACTGTTTTTT. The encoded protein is CASSLLDGRNEKLFF.

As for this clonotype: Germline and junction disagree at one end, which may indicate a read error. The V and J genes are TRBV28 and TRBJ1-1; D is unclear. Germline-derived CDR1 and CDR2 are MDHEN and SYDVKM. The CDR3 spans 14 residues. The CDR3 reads CANSLFTVNTEAFF. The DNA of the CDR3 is TGTGCCAACAGTTTATTCACAGTTAACACTGAAGCTTTCTTT.

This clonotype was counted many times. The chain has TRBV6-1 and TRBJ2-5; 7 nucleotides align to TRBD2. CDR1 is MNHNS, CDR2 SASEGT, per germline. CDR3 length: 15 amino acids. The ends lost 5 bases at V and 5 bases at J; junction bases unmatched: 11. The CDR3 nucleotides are TGTGCCAGCAGTTACGGGGGGAGGTTTGGGGAGACCCAGTACTTC. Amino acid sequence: CASSYGGRFGETQYF.